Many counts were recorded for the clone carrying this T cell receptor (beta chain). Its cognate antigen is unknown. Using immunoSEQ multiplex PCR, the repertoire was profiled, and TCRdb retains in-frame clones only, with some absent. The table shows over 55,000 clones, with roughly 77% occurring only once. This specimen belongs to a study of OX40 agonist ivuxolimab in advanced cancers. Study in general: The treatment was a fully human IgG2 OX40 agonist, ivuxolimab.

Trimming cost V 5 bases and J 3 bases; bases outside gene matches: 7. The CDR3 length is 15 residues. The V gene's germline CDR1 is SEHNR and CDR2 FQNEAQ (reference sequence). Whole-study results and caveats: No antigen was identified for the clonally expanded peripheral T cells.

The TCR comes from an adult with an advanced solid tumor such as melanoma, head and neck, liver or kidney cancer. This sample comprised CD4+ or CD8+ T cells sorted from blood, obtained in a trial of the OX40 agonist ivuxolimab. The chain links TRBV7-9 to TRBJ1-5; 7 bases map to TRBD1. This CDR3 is CASSPTGQNNQPQHF. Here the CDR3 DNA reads TGTGCCAGCAGCCCTACGGGACAGAACAATCAGCCCCAGCATTTT.